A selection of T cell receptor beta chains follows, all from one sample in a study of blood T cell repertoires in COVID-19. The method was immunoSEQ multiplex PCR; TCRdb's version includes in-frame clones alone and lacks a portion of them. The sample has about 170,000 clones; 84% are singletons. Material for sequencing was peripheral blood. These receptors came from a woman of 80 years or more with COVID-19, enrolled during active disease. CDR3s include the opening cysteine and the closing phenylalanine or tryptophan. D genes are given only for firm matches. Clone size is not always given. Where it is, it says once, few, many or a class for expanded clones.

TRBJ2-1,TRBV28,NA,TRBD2,TGTGCCAGCACCCCATGGACTAGCCCCAACTACAATGAGCAGTTCTTC,CASTPWTSPNYNEQFF
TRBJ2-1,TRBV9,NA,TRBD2,TGTGCCAGCAGCGTTTCGGGACTAGCGGGTTTTAGCTCCTACAATGAGCAGTTCTTC,CASSVSGLAGFSSYNEQFF
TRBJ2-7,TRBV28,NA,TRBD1,TGTGCCAGCAGTGGCCCCCGGGACAGGGGTGGTTTC,CASSGPRDRGGF
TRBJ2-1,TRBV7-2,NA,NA,TGTGCCATGGGGGCAGCTCCTAGCTCCTACAATGAGCAGTTCTTC,CAMGAAPSSYNEQFF
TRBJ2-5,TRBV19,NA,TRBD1,TGTGCCACCCAGGGGGCGGAGAACCAAGAGACCCAGTACTTC,CATQGAENQETQYF
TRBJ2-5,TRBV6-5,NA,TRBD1,TGTGCCAGCAGCTACGCAGGACAGGGCGGCGTGGAGACCCAGTACTTC,CASSYAGQGGVETQYF
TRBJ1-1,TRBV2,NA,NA,TGTGCCAGCAGTGAACAGGGGAGGGGGGACACTGAAGCTTTCTTT,CASSEQGRGDTEAFF
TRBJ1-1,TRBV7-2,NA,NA,TGTGCCAGCAGTTATGCGACAGCGAACACTGAAGCTTTCTTT,CASSYATANTEAFF
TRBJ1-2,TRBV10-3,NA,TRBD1,TGTGCCATCTCCGGGACAGACCTTTATGGCTACACCTTC,CAISGTDLYGYTF
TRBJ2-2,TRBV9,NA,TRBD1,TGTGCCAGCAGCGTAGTCGGGACAGGGGTGACCGGGGAGCTGTTTTTT,CASSVVGTGVTGELFF
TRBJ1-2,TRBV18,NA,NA,TGTGCCAGCTCACCAGGGGCAGGGGAAGGGTATGGCTACACCTTC,CASSPGAGEGYGYTF
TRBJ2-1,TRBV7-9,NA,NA,TGTGCCAGCAGCTTAAACAGGGATAATGAGCAGTTCTTC,CASSLNRDNEQFF
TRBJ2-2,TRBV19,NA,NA,TGTGCCAGTAGTATAGACTTTAGCGGCGCCGGGGAGCTGTTTTTT,CASSIDFSGAGELFF
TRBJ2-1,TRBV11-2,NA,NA,TGTGCCAGCAGCCAGGCCGCCGGGATCTACAATGAGCAGTTCTTC,CASSQAAGIYNEQFF
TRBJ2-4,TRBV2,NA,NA,TGTGCCAGCAGGGATAGACTTATAGCCAAAAACATTCAGTACTTC,CASRDRLIAKNIQYF
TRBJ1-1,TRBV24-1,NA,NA,TGTGCCACCATAGGACAGTTCCTCATGAACACTGAAGCTTTCTTT,CATIGQFLMNTEAFF
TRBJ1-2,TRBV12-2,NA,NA,TGTGCAAGTCGCTTACGGGACAGGGGTATTGGCTACACCTTC,CASRLRDRGIGYTF
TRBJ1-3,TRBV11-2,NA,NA,TGTGCCAGCAGCTTAGATCGACTGACTGGAAACACCATATATTTT,CASSLDRLTGNTIYF
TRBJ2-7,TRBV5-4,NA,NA,TGTGCCAGCAGCTTGGGGGTTGTGATTTCGGGGCAGTACTTC,CASSLGVVISGQYF
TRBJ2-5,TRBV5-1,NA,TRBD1,TGCGCCAGCAGCCTCTGGACAGGCCAAGAGACCCAGTACTTC,CASSLWTGQETQYF
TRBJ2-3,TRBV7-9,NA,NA,TGTGCCAGCAGCTTAGAATCGGATACGCAGTATTTT,CASSLESDTQYF
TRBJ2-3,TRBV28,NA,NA,TGTGCCAGCAGTTCCCCGGCGGGGTCCACAGATACGCAGTATTTT,CASSSPAGSTDTQYF
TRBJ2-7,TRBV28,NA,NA,TGTGCCAGCAGAGCTCGGTACGAGCAGTACTTC,CASRARYEQYF
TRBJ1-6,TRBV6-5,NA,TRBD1,TGTGCCAGCAGGGGACAGGGCTGGAATTCACCCCTCCACTTT,CASRGQGWNSPLHF
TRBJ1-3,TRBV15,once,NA,TGTGCCACCAGCACGATCACAGGTAGTGGAAACACCATATATTTT,CATSTITGSGNTIYF
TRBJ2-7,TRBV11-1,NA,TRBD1,TGTGCCAGCAGCTTAGGGGACAGCTACGAGCAGTACTTC,CASSLGDSYEQYF
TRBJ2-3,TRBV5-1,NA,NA,TGCGCCAGTACCCGCGTCGCTAGCACAGATACGCAGTATTTT,CASTRVASTDTQYF
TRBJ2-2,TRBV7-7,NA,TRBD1,TGTGCTAGCAGTCAGGACAGGGCAGGGCCCGGGGAGCTGTTTTTT,CASSQDRAGPGELFF
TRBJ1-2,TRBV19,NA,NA,TGTGCCAGTAGTATAGGGGGCAGGGCGAACTATGGCTACACCTTC,CASSIGGRANYGYTF
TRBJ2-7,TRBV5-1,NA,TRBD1,TGCGCCAGCAGCTTGGTGGCCGACAGGGTTGACGAGCAGTACTTC,CASSLVADRVDEQYF
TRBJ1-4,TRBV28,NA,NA,TGTGCCAGCAGTTTGGGAGGGGTAGACGAAAAACTGTTTTTT,CASSLGGVDEKLFF
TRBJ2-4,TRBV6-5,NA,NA,TGTGCCAGCAGTTACTCCAGGGTAGCCAAAAACATTCAGTACTTC,CASSYSRVAKNIQYF
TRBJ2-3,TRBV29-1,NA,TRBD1,TGCAGCGTTGCACAGGGGGTGAGCACAGATACGCAGTATTTT,CSVAQGVSTDTQYF
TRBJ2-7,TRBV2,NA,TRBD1,TGTGCCAGCAGTTTACCGGGACAGAACTACGAGCAGTACTTC,CASSLPGQNYEQYF
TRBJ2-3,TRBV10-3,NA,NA,TGTGCCAGTACCGTTGGGCTCCCCACAGATACGCAGTATTTT,CASTVGLPTDTQYF
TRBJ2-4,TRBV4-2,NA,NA,TGTGCCAGCAGCCAAGACTGGATAAACAGTATGAACATTCAGTACTTC,CASSQDWINSMNIQYF
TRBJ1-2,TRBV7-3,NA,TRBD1,TGTGCCAGCAGCTTCGGACAGGGGGATGGCTACACCTTC,CASSFGQGDGYTF
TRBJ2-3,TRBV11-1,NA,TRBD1,TGTGCCAGCACCAACCTAGGGACAGGGGACGATACGCAGTATTTT,CASTNLGTGDDTQYF
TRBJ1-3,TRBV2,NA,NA,TGTGCCAGCACGCGAGAAAACACCATATATTTT,CASTRENTIYF
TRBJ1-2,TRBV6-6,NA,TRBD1,TGTGCCAGCAGTTACCCCGGACAGGGGGACTATGGCTACACCTTC,CASSYPGQGDYGYTF
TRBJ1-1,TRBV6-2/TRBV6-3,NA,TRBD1,TGTGCCAGCAGTAACCCTCCGACAGGGTACCCAAACACTGAAGCTTTCTTT,CASSNPPTGYPNTEAFF
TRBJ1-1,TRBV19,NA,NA,TGTGCCAGTAGCGGCCCCCCCAGCGCGGGGCAGAACACTGAAGCTTTCTTT,CASSGPPSAGQNTEAFF
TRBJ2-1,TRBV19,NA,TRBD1,TGTGCCAGTACCCGGGACAGGGGGCGCGGTAATGAGCAGTTCTTC,CASTRDRGRGNEQFF
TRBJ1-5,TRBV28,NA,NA,TGTGCCAGCAGTTTCTCGAGAGGGAGGGACCCCTATCAGCCCCAGCATTTT,CASSFSRGRDPYQPQHF
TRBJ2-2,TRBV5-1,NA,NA,TGCGCCAGCAGCTTGAAAGCAAAACGCACCGGGGAGCTGTTTTTT,CASSLKAKRTGELFF
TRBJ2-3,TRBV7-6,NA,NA,TGTGCCAGCAGTCTAAAGGGGCCTGATACGCAGTATTTT,CASSLKGPDTQYF